One and the same sample provided the 23 T cell receptor beta chains below, sequenced in a study of early T cells in non-severe SARS-CoV-2 infection. TCRdb ran MiXCR on the 5' RACE reads and lists one entry per CDR3 protein. Found here are 55,000 to 75,000 distinct CDR3 sequences, 10% of them singletons; the top ten hold about 16%. Sequencing was performed on whole blood, taken at baseline. These receptor sequences come from an adult who was a healthcare worker with PCR-confirmed SARS-CoV-2 infection or an uninfected control (not recorded which).

J is TRBJ2-5 and V is TRBV5-1; D is unresolved. In germline, CDR1 is SGHRS, CDR2 YFSETQ. There are 13 residues in the CDR3. V lost 0 bases to trimming and J lost 4 bases, with 7 bases between them. The CDR3 reads CASSLEPGETQYF. CDR3 in DNA: TGCGCCAGCAGCTTGGAACCAGGAGAGACCCAGTACTTC.

The gene calls are TRBV20-1 and TRBJ1-2, with D unresolved. This CDR3 contains 11 residues. The V and J ends lost 0 bases and 6 bases respectively, with 5 bases between them. Per the germline V gene, CDR1 is DFQATT and CDR2 is SNEGSKA (reference sequence). The CDR3 sequence: CSAREPHGYTF. CDR3 in DNA: TGCAGTGCTAGAGAACCCCATGGCTACACCTTC.

V usage is TRBV24-1 and J usage is TRBJ2-3; D assignment may be TRBD1 or TRBD2 (5 bases each). The CDR3 extends over 14 amino acids. Germline assignment: CDR1 KGHDR and CDR2 SFDVKD. The ends were cut back, 3 bases at V and 6 bases at J, with 12 bases in the middle. CDR3 nucleotides: TGTGCCACCAGTGATCGGAGCCGGGGCGATACGCAGTATTTT. Protein sequence: CATSDRSRGDTQYF.

The chain uses TRBV7-2 and TRBJ2-7; 10 nucleotides match TRBD2. Per the germline V gene, CDR1 is SGHTA and CDR2 is FQGNSA. There are 15 residues in the CDR3. The trim removed 5 bases at V and 3 bases at J, leaving 7 bases unmatched. CDR3 sequence: CASSHKVAGGYEQYF. The CDR3 region has the DNA TGTGCCAGCAGCCACAAGGTAGCGGGGGGCTACGAGCAGTACTTC.

This clonotype was counted only a few times. CDR3: CASSFGLDNPGNTIYF. CDR3 in DNA: TGTGCCAGCAGTTTTGGTCTGGATAACCCTGGAAACACCATATATTTT. This sequence joins TRBV12-3 or TRBV12-4 and TRBJ1-3; D gene unclear. The CDR3 has 16 amino acids. Trimming pared 3 bases from V and 2 bases from J, leaving 14 bases between.

This clonotype was recorded a few times. The CDR3 sequence is CASSASGTGYEQYF. In nucleotides, the CDR3 is TGTGCCAGCAGCGCTAGCGGGACGGGTTACGAGCAGTACTTC. The chain has TRBV7-9 and TRBJ2-7, with 9 nucleotides matching TRBD2. CDR1 and CDR2 (germline): SEHNR, FQNEAQ (reference sequence). The length of the CDR3 is 14 residues. V lost 5 bases and J lost 4; bases outside the gene matches: 6.

The sample holds many counts of this clonotype. The chain employs TRBV28 and TRBJ2-1; D unresolved. V was cut by 2 bases and J by 8 bases, with 4 bases left in between. This CDR3 spans 11 amino acids. From germline, CDR1 is MDHEN and CDR2 SYDVKM. CDR3 loop: CASSLGHEQFF. In DNA, the CDR3 is TGTGCCAGCAGTTTAGGCCATGAGCAGTTCTTC.

This clonotype was seen only a few times. V and J are TRBV12-3 or TRBV12-4 and TRBJ2-6; D call uncertain. V was shortened by 4 bases and J by 4 bases, with 5 bases between the two germline ends. This CDR3 contains 13 residues. The DNA of the CDR3 is TGTGCCAGCAGTTATGAGGGGGCCAACGTCCTGACTTTC. Translated: CASSYEGANVLTF.

The chain employs TRBV6-2 or TRBV6-3 and TRBJ2-2; the match to TRBD2 covers 8 bases. The J segment lost 6 bases and the V segment lost 7 bases, leaving 13 bases of the junction unmatched. The CDR3 loop spans 16 amino acids. Germline V gene sequence: CDR1 MNHEY, CDR2 SVGEGT. CDR3 sequence: CASIESGRSVAGELFF. CDR3 bases: TGTGCCAGCATCGAGAGCGGGAGATCGGTCGCCGGGGAGCTGTTTTTT.

This clonotype was observed many times. V and J are TRBV10-3 and TRBJ1-1; D perhaps matches TRBD1 (6 bases). Between the trimmed V and J ends, which lost 10 bases and 5 bases, there was a span of 23 bases. CDR3 size: 15 residues. Germline V gives CDR1 ENHRY, CDR2 SYGVKD. The chain's CDR3 is CATRDEGGRGTEAFF. CDR3 nucleotide sequence: TGTGCCACCCGGGATGAAGGGGGGCGTGGGACTGAAGCTTTCTTT.

The V gene is TRBV11-1, the J gene TRBJ2-6, with 7 bases lining up with TRBD1. V dropped 3 bases and J dropped 0; count of bases not matched to a gene: 8. The CDR3 spans 18 residues. Germline CDR1 is SGHAT and CDR2 is FQDESV (reference sequence). CDR3 amino acids: CASSFPQGTVSGANVLTF. The DNA for the CDR3 is TGTGCCAGCAGCTTCCCACAGGGGACAGTCTCTGGGGCCAACGTCCTGACTTTC.

This clonotype was recorded a few times. V is TRBV28 and J is TRBJ2-7; perhaps TRBD2 as D (5 bases). The ends were cut back, 4 bases at V and 3 bases at J, with 10 bases in the middle. Germline lookup yields CDR1 MDHEN and CDR2 SYDVKM. This CDR3 region has 13 residues. Here the CDR3 reads CASSSPAGYEQYF. As DNA, the CDR3 is TGTGCCAGCAGTTCCCCGGCGGGCTACGAGCAGTACTTC.

This clonotype was detected many times. The V call is TRBV5-1, the J call TRBJ2-7; possible D gene TRBD1, 5 bases. The germline V and J ends were trimmed by 1 base and 2 bases, with 19 bases remaining between them. Germline-derived CDR1 and CDR2 are SGHRS and YFSETQ. The CDR3 length is 17 residues. CDR3 residues: CASSLHSTGGITYEQYF. The CDR3 DNA is TGCGCCAGCAGCTTGCATTCTACAGGTGGAATAACCTACGAGCAGTACTTC.

In its sample, this clonotype was seen many times. The chain carries TRBV6-1 and TRBJ1-1, with no clear D. The CDR3 sequence is 14 residues long. Germline V CDR1 and CDR2: MNHNS, SASEGT. Trimming removed 4 bases from V and 3 bases from J, with 12 bases in between. CDR3 residues: CASSAVRRDTEAFF. In nucleotides, the CDR3 is TGTGCCAGCAGTGCCGTACGACGGGACACTGAAGCTTTCTTT.

This clonotype was counted many times. This sequence joins TRBV5-1 and TRBJ2-7, with TRBD1 identical over 7 bases. Germline V lookup: CDR1 SGHRS, CDR2 YFSETQ. There are 15 residues in the CDR3. J lost 4 bases, V lost 7 bases, and 14 bases had no gene match. CDR3 nucleotides: TGCGCCAGCCTCCAAGTCCCGGGACAGCGATACGAGCAGTACTTC. This translates into CASLQVPGQRYEQYF.

This clonotype was seen repeatedly, ten times or more. V usage is TRBV4-2 and J usage is TRBJ2-3; 10 positions match TRBD1. The CDR3 consists of 17 residues. Germline V gene lookup returns CDR1 LGHNA and CDR2 YNFKEQ. The ends lost 1 base at V and 2 bases at J; junction bases unmatched: 6. CDR3 in DNA: TGTGCCAGCAGCCAAGGTCCCGGGACAGGGGCCACAGATACGCAGTATTTT. Protein sequence: CASSQGPGTGATDTQYF.

The chain has TRBV19 and TRBJ1-5, with a possible D match to TRBD1 (5 bases). The CDR3 is 15 amino acids. Germline CDR1 LNHDA, CDR2 SQIVND (reference sequence). V shed 3 bases and J shed 5 bases, with 14 bases lying between them. In DNA form, the CDR3 reads TGTGCCAGTAGTATGGGCCAGGGATCTCATCAGCCCCAGCATTTT. It encodes CASSMGQGSHQPQHF.

In its sample, this clonotype was seen a few times. V usage is TRBV28 and J usage is TRBJ1-6; D gene ambiguous. The CDR3 sequence is 15 residues long. The germline gives CDR1 MDHEN, CDR2 SYDVKM. Trimming removed 6 bases at V and 7 bases at J, with 16 bases between. The CDR3 nucleotides read TGTGCCAGCAGGCCCCCCTCCGGTGGGAATTCACCCCTCCACTTT. Translated, it gives CASRPPSGGNSPLHF.

This clonotype has just a few counts. This rearrangement joins TRBV11-2 to TRBJ2-1; tentative D call: TRBD2 (6 bases). CDR3 length: 16 amino acids. Germline CDR1 is SGHAT and CDR2 is FQNNGV. Trimming left V 5 bases short and J 4 bases short, with 18 bases between. The CDR3 here is CASSPLRGLNYNEQFF. The CDR3 DNA reads TGTGCCAGCAGCCCGTTACGGGGACTGAATTACAATGAGCAGTTCTTC. Complete variable domain (other parts from reference TRBV11-2 and TRBJ2-1): EAGVAQSPRYKIIEKRQSVAFWCNPISGHATLYWYQQILGQGPKLLIQFQNNGVVDDSQLPKDRFSAERLKGVDSTLKIQPAKLEDSAVYLCASSPLRGLNYNEQFFGPGTRLTVL.

The chain is built from TRBV7-2 and TRBJ1-5, with a tentative D call TRBD1 (5 bases). This CDR3 has 16 residues. With 1 base removed from V and 3 bases from J, the gap between germline ends came to 13 bases. The germline CDR1 and CDR2 sequences are SGHTA and FQGNSA. CDR3 sequence: CASSLGRGSPNQPQHF. Written as DNA, the CDR3 is TGTGCCAGCAGCTTAGGTCGGGGGTCCCCCAATCAGCCCCAGCATTTT.

The V and J genes are TRBV7-3 and TRBJ2-2; 7 bases are shared with TRBD2. The CDR3 sequence is 15 residues long. V shed 5 bases, J shed 3 bases, and the junction held 6 bases outside the gene matches. Germline CDR1 SGHTA, CDR2 FQGTGA. The CDR3 DNA reads as TGTGCCAGCAGCCCCCGACTAGCAGACACCGGGGAGCTGTTTTTT. The encoded protein is CASSPRLADTGELFF.

This clonotype has at least ten counts. The chain employs TRBV28 and TRBJ2-3; TRBD2 agrees at 11 bases. CDR3 length: 18 amino acids. Germline lookup yields CDR1 MDHEN and CDR2 SYDVKM. Trimming at V came to 6 bases and at J to 0 bases, leaving 11 bases not matched to a gene. The CDR3, as DNA: TGTGCCAGCAGGACAGATTTAGCGGGAGGGAGAAGCACAGATACGCAGTATTTT. Translating it yields CASRTDLAGGRSTDTQYF.

This clonotype has a count of ten or more. The chain uses TRBV24-1 and TRBJ2-1, with TRBD2 matching over 7 bases. V gave up 3 bases and J gave up 4 bases; unmatched junction bases: 5. Germline V CDR1 and CDR2: KGHDR, SFDVKD. The CDR3 has 15 residues. CDR3 sequence: CATSDRTREYNEQFF. CDR3 DNA: TGTGCCACCAGTGATCGGACTAGAGAATACAATGAGCAGTTCTTC.